A single TCR beta chain is shown here with its context. Antigen: not known. The data originate from a study of shared clonotypes between healthy human individuals. Whole-study findings and limits: When naive CD4 clonotypes were compared across a handful of donors, about 5% were shared. Having only a few donors restricted how much genetic and exposure-history diversity was captured.

This CDR3 is 13 amino acids long. Germline CDR1 reads GTSNPN; CDR2 reads SVGIG (reference sequence). Replicate PCRs run on sorted subsets employed about 220 ng DNA, 25,000 to 35,000 T cell genomes. Libraries were prepared by immunoSEQ multiplex PCR; TCRdb keeps only in-frame clonotypes and omits some of them. The sample contains about 2.4 million clones, roughly 93% of which appear only once. Input material: naive CD4+ T cells from PBMCs. Subset reported: CD45RA+ positively selected. This clonotype was obtained from a young man in good health. Some clones in this sample may be carry-over from other donors' samples. The chain employs TRBV30 and TRBJ2-5, with unresolved D. The end of the DNA aligns better with TRBJ2-7, so the J call may be wrong. CDR3 protein: CAWTGPNGYEQYF. The CDR3 bases are TGTGCCTGGACCGGCCCTAATGGGTACGAGCAGTACTTC.